This T cell receptor (beta chain) was identified in a study of monozygotic twins with inflammatory bowel disease. Study-level findings and limits: It was in IBD patients that TCRbeta diversity (inverse Simpson) was lower than in healthy co-twins. IBD patients share fewer clonotypes with other people than healthy twins do, especially with disease activity.

This CDR3 has 17 amino acids. CDR1 is MNHEY, CDR2 SVGAGI, per germline. Using the 5' RACE reads, TCRdb records one entry per CDR3 protein without DNA. Its listing shows a few hundred thousand distinct CDR3 sequences. Comments on this clonotype: Its antigen remains unidentified.

Input material: blood. The V and J genes are TRBV6-5 and TRBJ1-5; TCRdb names TRBD1, which stays unverified in the absence of DNA. The TCR originated in a human donor with ulcerative colitis or Crohn's disease, or a healthy co-twin of an affected twin (not recorded which). This CDR3 is CASSYSIPGLGNQPQHF.